The 19 T cell receptor beta chains below all came from one sample that was sequenced in a study of beta chain features in type 1 diabetes. Study results and caveats: Patients with Type 1 diabetes showed moderately but significantly shorter TCRB CDR3s in all four CD4+ subsets.

The isolated RNA, all of it, was reverse transcribed, so expressed TCRB transcripts were what got sequenced. The assay was immunoSEQ multiplex PCR, and TCRdb's table has in-frame clones only and misses some. The sample contains almost 350,000 clones, around 8.5% of which appear only once. No antigen is known for these receptors. Sequencing used central memory CD4+ T cells from blood. The origin of the receptors is a man aged 30 to 39 with type 1 diabetes.

The genes are TRBV6-5 and TRBJ2-1; TRBD2 matches 9 bases. The CDR3 extends over 14 amino acids. Germline values: CDR1 MNHEY, CDR2 SVGAGI. With V trimmed by 5 bases and J by 6 bases, 5 bases remained unmatched. CDR3 nucleotide sequence: TGTGCCAGCAGTCCTGGACTAGCGAGCAATGAGCAGTTCTTC. Translating it yields CASSPGLASNEQFF.

The chain is built from TRBV30 and TRBJ1-1, with 9 bases fitting TRBD1. The CDR3 sequence is 15 residues long. The J segment lost 4 bases and the V segment lost 4 bases, leaving 10 bases of the junction unmatched. The germline CDR1 and CDR2 sequences are GTSNPN and SVGIG (reference sequence). CDR3 coding DNA: TGTGCCTGGAACCACAGGGGGCTCGGTACCACTGAAGCTTTCTTT. It is translated as CAWNHRGLGTTEAFF.

This clone has more than one count but fewer than ten. This chain links TRBV2 with TRBJ2-3; possible D gene TRBD2, 6 bases. This CDR3 is built from 12 residues. Trimming left V 7 bases short and J 6 bases short, with 11 bases between. Germline CDR1 and CDR2: SNHLY and FYNNEI. CDR3 coding DNA: TGTGCCAGCACCCCGGAGGGGGATACGCAGTATTTT. Encoded protein: CASTPEGDTQYF.

This clone came up a few times. The V gene is TRBV5-1, the J gene TRBJ2-7; D uncertain. The CDR3 spans 13 residues. V lost 0 bases to trimming and J lost 4 bases, with 8 bases between them. Germline V gene sequence: CDR1 SGHRS, CDR2 YFSETQ. The CDR3 region has the DNA TGCGCCAGCAGCTTGGGTGAGCCATACGAGCAGTACTTC. It specifies CASSLGEPYEQYF.

This clone came up a few times. The J gene is TRBJ2-5, the V gene TRBV10-3, with 12 bases fitting TRBD2. This CDR3 region has 13 residues. Germline CDR1 reads ENHRY; CDR2 reads SYGVKD. V lost 10 bases and J lost 5; bases outside the gene matches: 5. In nucleotides, the CDR3 is TGTGCCACCGGGACTAGCGGGCTCGAGACCCAGTACTTC. Residues: CATGTSGLETQYF.

V usage is TRBV4-3 and J usage is TRBJ1-2, with D hard to call. The CDR3 contains 16 residues. V was pared by 0 bases and J by 2 bases, with 13 bases between. The germline V gene has CDR1 LGHNA and CDR2 YSLEER. CDR3 in DNA: TGCGCCAGCAGCCAAGATGGGCAGGCCCAGAACTATGGCTACACCTTC. As protein: CASSQDGQAQNYGYTF.

There are a few counts of this clone. The J gene is TRBJ2-4, the V gene TRBV11-2; a weak D match, TRBD1 (6 bases). The CDR3 totals 15 residues. CDR1 is SGHAT and CDR2 is FQNNGV in the germline V gene. Trimming shortened V by 0 bases and J by 7 bases, and 13 bases separated the two germline ends. DNA for the CDR3: TGTGCCAGCAGCTTAGAGGGACAAGGGCTTAACATTCAGTACTTC. It translates to CASSLEGQGLNIQYF.

The chain uses TRBV28 and TRBJ2-2; D call uncertain. Trimming pared 2 bases from V and 4 bases from J, leaving 8 bases between. This CDR3 contains 14 residues. Germline CDR1 reads MDHEN; CDR2 reads SYDVKM. CDR3 region: CASSLGWSTGELFF. In DNA, the CDR3 is TGTGCCAGCAGTTTAGGGTGGAGCACCGGGGAGCTGTTTTTT.

The genes are TRBV18 and TRBJ1-1, with a weak D call TRBD1 (5 bases). V gave up 2 bases and J gave up 0 bases, with 19 bases separating them. The CDR3 length is 18 residues. Germline lookup yields CDR1 KGHSH and CDR2 LQKENI. The CDR3 DNA sequence: TGTGCCAGCTCACCAAGGGCTTTGGTTGGGGCTTTGAACACTGAAGCTTTCTTT. It is translated as CASSPRALVGALNTEAFF.

V is TRBV5-6 and J is TRBJ1-5; D might be TRBD1 (5 bases). The CDR3 spans 14 residues. Germline V gene data show CDR1 as SGHDT and CDR2 as YYEEEE. The germline V and J ends were trimmed by 1 base and 7 bases, with 12 bases remaining between them. The CDR3 nucleotides read TGTGCCAGCAGCTTGTGGCAGGGTGGCCAGCCCCAGCATTTT. As protein: CASSLWQGGQPQHF. The full variable domain, its missing parts supplied by reference TRBV5-6 and TRBJ1-5, is DAGVTQSPTHLIKTRGQQVTLRCSPKSGHDTVSWYQQALGQGPQFIFQYYEEEERQRGNFPDRFSGHQFPNYSSELNVNALLLGDSALYLCASSLWQGGQPQHFGDGTRLSIL.

This chain links TRBV7-2 with TRBJ2-3; D not certain. The CDR3 spans 15 residues. Germline CDR1 reads SGHTA; CDR2 reads FQGNSA. Deletions cut 5 bases from V and 0 bases from J, with 12 bases between. CDR3 amino acids: CASSERRSSTDTQYF. The CDR3 DNA is TGTGCCAGCAGCGAAAGGCGGTCTAGCACAGATACGCAGTATTTT. Supplemented by reference TRBV7-2 and TRBJ2-3, the full variable domain reads GAGVSQSPSNKVTEKGKDVELRCDPISGHTALYWYRQSLGQGLEFLIYFQGNSAPDKSGLPSDRFSAERTGGSVSTLTIQRTQQEDSAVYLCASSERRSSTDTQYFGPGTRLTVL.

This clone was found a few times. The chain is built from TRBV5-6 and TRBJ2-5, with TRBD1 matching over 11 bases. This CDR3 has 15 residues. From germline, CDR1 is SGHDT and CDR2 YYEEEE. With 4 bases clipped from V and 7 bases from J, the junction kept 9 bases outside the gene matches. The DNA for the CDR3 is TGTGCCAGCAGCCCCGGGACAGGGGGTCGGAGGACCCAGTACTTC. Translating gives CASSPGTGGRRTQYF.

This clone was seen more than once but under ten times. V gene TRBV10-3 combines with J gene TRBJ1-1, with D unclear. This CDR3 comprises 14 residues. Germline CDR1 and CDR2: ENHRY and SYGVKD. With 6 bases removed from V and 0 bases from J, the gap between germline ends came to 11 bases. CDR3 in amino acids: CAIREAGLNTEAFF. Written as DNA, the CDR3 is TGTGCCATCAGAGAGGCGGGATTGAACACTGAAGCTTTCTTT.

The rearrangement joins TRBV18 to TRBJ2-3, with TRBD1 as a possible D gene (5 bases). V lost 3 bases and J 1 base, leaving 11 bases between the germline ends. The CDR3 extends over 15 amino acids. CDR1 and CDR2 from the germline V gene are KGHSH and LQKENI. CDR3 region: CASSPRTRGTDTQYF. In DNA form, the CDR3 reads TGTGCCAGCTCACCCAGGACACGCGGCACAGATACGCAGTATTTT.

This clone was recorded a few times. This chain joins TRBV29-1 and TRBJ2-5; 11 nucleotides line up with TRBD2. CDR1 is SQVTM and CDR2 is ANQGSEA in the germline V gene. Germline trimming cut 5 bases from V and 6 bases from J; bases unmatched to any gene: 5. The CDR3 has 13 residues. The CDR3 bases are TGCAGCGTTATGACTAGCGGGGAACAGACCCAGTACTTC. As protein: CSVMTSGEQTQYF.

The chain uses TRBV11-3 and TRBJ1-1, with D maybe TRBD1 (5 bases). The CDR3 is 13 amino acids. Germline CDR1 reads SGHNT; CDR2 reads YENEEA. V lost 4 bases and J lost 8, with 14 bases in between. The DNA for the CDR3 is TGTGCCAGCAGCTCTCTGTCCGGGACGGAAGCTTTCTTT. It translates to CASSSLSGTEAFF.

V usage is TRBV19 and J usage is TRBJ2-2; D gene uncertain. The V end lost 7 bases, the J end lost 6 bases, and 6 bases lay between the germline ends. This CDR3 region has 11 residues. Germline V gene sequence: CDR1 LNHDA, CDR2 SQIVND (reference sequence). The CDR3 sequence is CASTQAGELFF. In DNA form, the CDR3 reads TGTGCCAGTACTCAGGCCGGGGAGCTGTTTTTT.

This sequence joins TRBV15 and TRBJ2-7, with D tentatively TRBD1 or TRBD2 (5 bases each). Germline V CDR1 and CDR2: LNHNV, YYDKDF (reference sequence). The CDR3 is 13 amino acids. Trimming shortened V by 1 base and J by 3 bases, and 7 bases separated the two germline ends. The chain's CDR3 is CATSRGDGYEQYF. In DNA form, the CDR3 reads TGTGCCACCAGCAGAGGGGACGGCTACGAGCAGTACTTC.

This chain links TRBV6-1 with TRBJ2-3; D might be TRBD2 (6 bases). CDR1 and CDR2 (germline): MNHNS, SASEGT. Trimming left V 8 bases short and J 3 bases short, with 15 bases between. The CDR3 is made up of 14 amino acids. The CDR3 DNA is TGTGCCAGCGGTAGCGGAGGATCGACAGATACGCAGTATTTT. Translating it yields CASGSGGSTDTQYF.